This entry is about one TCR beta chain. V lost 7 bases and J 0 bases, leaving 13 bases between the germline ends. The CDR3 totals 15 residues. CDR1 LNHDA and CDR2 SQIVND come from the germline V gene (reference sequence). The protocol was immunoSEQ multiplex PCR, while the TCRdb copy is restricted to in-frame clones and leaves out a portion. Of 91,000 or so clones listed, about nine tenths are singletons. The data were taken from a study of OX40 agonist ivuxolimab in advanced cancers. The receptor comes from an adult with an advanced solid tumor such as melanoma, head and neck, liver or kidney cancer. The source was CD4+ or CD8+ T cells sorted from blood, collected in a trial of the OX40 agonist ivuxolimab. The chain has TRBV19 and TRBJ1-5, with D hard to call. The CDR3 reads CASKYDGYSNQPQHF. The CDR3 DNA reads as TGTGCCAGTAAATATGATGGTTATAGCAATCAGCCCCAGCATTTT.